Sequencing of this T cell receptor beta chain was carried out in a study of PD-1 blockade in classical Hodgkin lymphoma. The CDR3 length is 17 residues. Germline lookup yields CDR1 MNHNS and CDR2 SASEGT. Trimming took off 2 bases at V and 0 bases at J, with 16 bases between the two ends. Using immunoSEQ multiplex PCR, the repertoire was profiled, and TCRdb retains in-frame clones only, with some absent. This sample has 20,000 or so clones; under 90% occur once, and the top ten carry 5% to 8%. Specified time point: cycle 4 day 1 (C4D1), after 5 to 7 weeks of nivolumab. Exposure to brentuximab vedotin varied, and each patient had relapsed following autologous stem cell transplantation.

The gene calls are TRBV6-1 and TRBJ1-1; TRBD1 is a possible D gene (5 bases). The sequence came from a human donor with classical Hodgkin lymphoma. The material sequenced was peripheral blood mononuclear cells (PBMCs), taken before the fourth cycle of nivolumab. The CDR3 bases are TGTGCCAGCAGTGAAAAGGCCATCGGGGGTTTGAACACTGAAGCTTTCTTT. It translates to CASSEKAIGGLNTEAFF.